These 29 T cell receptor beta chains came from one sample sequenced in a study of vaccination effects on CD4 cells after COVID-19. Their antigen targets remain unknown. Using viral peptide pools, the ViraFEST assay grew out antigen-specific CD4+ T cells prior to sequencing. Between days 9 and 11 of culture, CD4+ T cells were separated out. Of the BNT162b2 and mRNA-1273 vaccines, participants received two doses of one or the other. The table came from immunoSEQ multiplex PCR; TCRdb's copy has only in-frame clones and leaves some out. The sample contains about 14,000 clones, approximately 72% of which appear only once. This specimen was CD4+ T cells from PBMCs cultured with SARS-CoV-2 spike peptides, taken after COVID-19 vaccination. These receptors originate from a human donor who received a COVID-19 vaccine.

J is TRBJ1-5 and V is TRBV19; a weak D match, TRBD1 (5 bases). With 6 bases removed from V and 1 base from J, the gap between germline ends came to 16 bases. CDR1 is LNHDA, CDR2 SQIVND, per germline (reference sequence). CDR3 length: 16 residues. CDR3 nucleotides: TGTGCCAGTAGACCCAGGGAGGGGAAGAGCAATCAGCCCCAGCATTTT. Amino acid sequence: CASRPREGKSNQPQHF.

The chain uses TRBV7-8 and TRBJ1-5, with D perhaps matching TRBD1 (5 bases). Trimming left V 1 base short and J 0 bases short, with 7 bases between. The CDR3 sequence is 15 residues long. CDR1 and CDR2 (germline): SGHVS, FQNEAQ. The CDR3 spells CASSLGRVSNQPQHF. CDR3 DNA sequence: TGTGCCAGCAGCTTAGGCAGGGTTAGCAATCAGCCCCAGCATTTT.

This rearrangement joins TRBV19 to TRBJ1-6; perhaps TRBD1 as D (5 bases). In germline, CDR1 is LNHDA, CDR2 SQIVND (reference sequence). Trimming took 5 bases from V and 6 from J, leaving 14 bases between them. CDR3 length equals 15 residues. The CDR3 nucleotides read TGTGCCAGTAGTCCCCGTAGGGGCGTTAATTCACCCCTCCACTTT. It codes for CASSPRRGVNSPLHF. The variable domain in full, completed from reference TRBV19 and TRBJ1-6, reads DGGITQSPKYLFRKEGQNVTLSCEQNLNHDAMYWYRQDPGQGLRLIYYSQIVNDFQKGDIAEGYSVSREKKESFPLTVTSAQKNPTAFYLCASSPRRGVNSPLHFGNGTRLTVT.

The gene calls are TRBV18 and TRBJ2-1; the match to TRBD1 covers 8 bases. The V and J ends lost 5 bases and 1 base, in that order; junction bases with no gene match: 7. CDR1 KGHSH and CDR2 LQKENI come from the germline V gene. CDR3 length equals 16 residues. CDR3 loop: CASSSRQGPSYNEQFF. DNA of the CDR3: TGTGCCAGCTCATCACGACAGGGGCCATCCTACAATGAGCAGTTCTTC.

The chain joins TRBV29-1 to TRBJ2-2; the D is unclear. The CDR3 runs to 10 residues. Germline CDR1 is SQVTM and CDR2 is ANQGSEA. Trimming shortened V by 5 bases and J by 5 bases, and 3 bases separated the two germline ends. CDR3 in DNA: TGCAGCGTTAAGACCGGGGAGCTGTTTTTT. Protein sequence: CSVKTGELFF.

This clone showed up just a few times. This sequence joins TRBV4-3 and TRBJ1-5, with TRBD1 as a possible D gene (6 bases). Trimming removed 0 bases at V and 3 bases at J, with 12 bases between. This CDR3 is 16 amino acids long. The V gene's germline CDR1 is LGHNA and CDR2 YSLEER. DNA of the CDR3: TGCGCCAGCAGCCAAGATCCAGGGACACACAATCAGCCCCAGCATTTT. It yields the protein CASSQDPGTHNQPQHF.

The table lists this clone with a count of one. The chain combines TRBV7-9 with TRBJ2-7, with D possibly being TRBD2 (5 bases). V was shortened by 1 base and J by 10 bases, with 8 bases between the two germline ends. The CDR3 loop spans 11 amino acids. Germline V CDR1 and CDR2: SEHNR, FQNEAQ (reference sequence). The CDR3 nucleotides are TGTGCCAGCAGCTTAGGCGGGCACCAGTACTTC. Amino acids: CASSLGGHQYF.

This clone was picked up one time. The rearrangement links TRBV6-6 to TRBJ2-7, with 7 bases lining up with TRBD2. V lost 6 bases to trimming and J lost 2 bases; unmatched junction nucleotides: 10. The CDR3 covers 15 residues. Germline CDR1 and CDR2: MNHNY and SVGAGI (reference sequence). CDR3 sequence (DNA): TGTGCCAGCAGCCAAGGCCCTAGCGGACCCTACGAGCAGTACTTC. This sequence encodes CASSQGPSGPYEQYF.

The sample holds a few counts of this clone. The chain joins TRBV25-1 to TRBJ2-2; 7 nucleotides match TRBD1. With V trimmed by 5 bases and J by 8 bases, 14 bases remained unmatched. The germline V gene encodes CDR1 MGHDK and CDR2 SYGVNS. CDR3 length equals 16 residues. CDR3 region: CASSPPARGQRGELFF. The DNA of the CDR3 is TGTGCCAGCAGTCCGCCGGCTAGGGGGCAGAGGGGGGAGCTGTTTTTT.

The genes are TRBV29-1 and TRBJ2-3; possibly TRBD1 for D (6 bases). In germline, CDR1 is SQVTM, CDR2 ANQGSEA. CDR3 length: 13 amino acids. V dropped 3 bases and J dropped 7 bases, with 14 bases sitting between them. CDR3 residues: CSVEVTQGNTQYF. CDR3 bases: TGCAGCGTTGAGGTAACCCAGGGGAATACGCAGTATTTT.

V gene TRBV2 combines with J gene TRBJ2-3; D possibly corresponds to TRBD1 (5 bases). Looked up from germline, CDR1 is SNHLY and CDR2 is FYNNEI. V was pared by 3 bases and J by 3 bases, with 13 bases between. CDR3 length: 15 amino acids. CDR3 coding DNA: TGTGCCAGCAGTGACCCAGGGAAGAGAACAGATACGCAGTATTTT. This translates into CASSDPGKRTDTQYF. The complete variable domain, with remaining parts taken from reference TRBV2 and TRBJ2-3, reads EPEVTQTPSHQVTQMGQEVILRCVPISNHLYFYWYRQILGQKVEFLVSFYNNEISEKSEIFDDQFSVERPDGSNFTLKIRSTKLEDSAMYFCASSDPGKRTDTQYFGPGTRLTVL.

This clone turned up a few times. The chain carries TRBV5-1 and TRBJ2-2, with 7 bases matching TRBD2. After removal of 0 bases from V and 4 bases from J, the junction contained 3 bases not matched to a gene. The CDR3 contains 15 residues. CDR1 is SGHRS and CDR2 is YFSETQ in the germline V gene. The CDR3 sequence is CASSLGPGGTGELFF. CDR3 DNA sequence: TGCGCCAGCAGCTTGGGGCCGGGGGGCACCGGGGAGCTGTTTTTT.

The rearrangement joins TRBV4-2 to TRBJ2-3; a weak D match, TRBD2 (5 bases). CDR1 is LGHNA, CDR2 YNFKEQ, per germline. V was shortened by 4 bases and J by 2 bases, with 10 bases between the two germline ends. CDR3 length: 14 residues. The CDR3 region is CASSPRRNTDTQYF. CDR3 nucleotide sequence: TGTGCCAGCAGCCCACGGAGGAACACAGATACGCAGTATTTT.

This clone has more than one count but fewer than ten. The rearrangement uses TRBV2 and TRBJ2-1, with 14 nucleotides matching TRBD2. Germline loops: CDR1 SNHLY, CDR2 FYNNEI. This CDR3 spans 18 amino acids. The ends lost 7 bases at V and 0 bases at J; junction bases unmatched: 8. CDR3 amino acids: CASNRRTSGRSSYNEQFF. Written as DNA, the CDR3 is TGTGCCAGCAATCGTAGGACTAGCGGGAGGAGCTCCTACAATGAGCAGTTCTTC.

In this sample, this clone turned up once. CDR3 protein: CASSKGQGAGSYEQYF. The CDR3 nucleotides read TGCGCCAGCAGCAAAGGGCAGGGGGCCGGGTCCTACGAGCAGTACTTC. The rearrangement joins TRBV5-1 to TRBJ2-7, with 8 bases that match TRBD1. CDR1 is SGHRS, CDR2 YFSETQ, per germline. V was clipped by 4 bases and J by 1 base; unmatched bases: 10. The CDR3 covers 16 residues.

The chain is built from TRBV18 and TRBJ1-2; no definite D call. Between the trimmed V and J ends, which lost 3 bases and 2 bases, there was a span of 7 bases. Germline loops: CDR1 KGHSH, CDR2 LQKENI. This CDR3 is 13 amino acids long. In DNA form, the CDR3 reads TGTGCCAGCTCACCCCTGGAGAACTATGGCTACACCTTC. This encodes CASSPLENYGYTF.

This chain joins TRBV4-1 and TRBJ2-3; 7 nucleotides match TRBD1. The CDR3 length is 14 residues. Germline V lookup: CDR1 MGHRA, CDR2 YSYEKL. V lost 4 bases to trimming and J lost 0 bases; unmatched junction nucleotides: 1. CDR3 in DNA: TGCGCCAGCAGCCGGGACAGAAGCACAGATACGCAGTATTTT. Its translation: CASSRDRSTDTQYF.

This chain connects TRBV7-3 to TRBJ1-5; no definite D call. The CDR3 consists of 13 residues. V lost 1 base, J lost 7 bases, and 8 bases lay in between. Germline CDR1 SGHTA, CDR2 FQGTGA. CDR3 DNA: TGTGCCAGCAGCTTAATACCGGGACAGCCCCAGCATTTT. This gives the protein CASSLIPGQPQHF.

The chain has TRBV12-5 and TRBJ2-3, with 8 bases aligning to TRBD2. Per the germline V gene, CDR1 is LGHNT and CDR2 is FRNRAP. The CDR3 runs 17 residues. V was pared by 0 bases and J by 3 bases, with 8 bases of the junction left unmatched. The CDR3: CASGLVLGPGGTDTQYF. Here the CDR3 DNA reads TGTGCTAGTGGTTTGGTACTCGGGCCGGGGGGGACAGATACGCAGTATTTT.

V is TRBV2 and J is TRBJ2-1; 12 bases agree with TRBD2. The J segment lost 7 bases and the V segment lost 5 bases, leaving 6 bases of the junction unmatched. CDR3 length: 15 residues. Germline-derived CDR1 and CDR2 are SNHLY and FYNNEI. CDR3 in DNA: TGTGCCAGCAGTCGGCTAGCGGGAGGGGATAATGAGCAGTTCTTC. It encodes CASSRLAGGDNEQFF.

This chain uses TRBV7-2 with TRBJ2-7, with D maybe TRBD1 (6 bases). V was trimmed by 1 base and J by 4 bases, leaving 14 bases between them. Germline V CDR1 and CDR2: SGHTA, FQGNSA. The CDR3 has 15 residues. CDR3 nucleotides: TGTGCCAGCAGCTTAGTGACAGGCGAAGGGTACGAGCAGTACTTC. Translated, it gives CASSLVTGEGYEQYF. Drawing the rest from reference TRBV7-2 and TRBJ2-7, the complete variable domain is GAGVSQSPSNKVTEKGKDVELRCDPISGHTALYWYRQSLGQGLEFLIYFQGNSAPDKSGLPSDRFSAERTGGSVSTLTIQRTQQEDSAVYLCASSLVTGEGYEQYFGPGTRLTVT.

The chain links TRBV5-5 to TRBJ2-6; unclear D gene. V was trimmed by 1 base and J by 1 base, leaving 9 bases between them. The CDR3 spans 16 residues. Per the germline V gene, CDR1 is SGHKS and CDR2 is YYEKEE (reference sequence). The CDR3 DNA reads TGTGCCAGCAGCTTGAGGTTCGGGTCTGGGGCCAACGTCCTGACTTTC. Translating it yields CASSLRFGSGANVLTF.

This clone was picked up a small number of times. This chain joins TRBV30 and TRBJ2-2; no reliable D call. V was pared by 6 bases and J by 6 bases, with 8 bases between. Germline V gives CDR1 GTSNPN, CDR2 SVGIG (reference sequence). The CDR3 contains 11 residues. CDR3 bases: TGTGCCTGCCGCCAGCCCGGGGAGCTGTTTTTT. It translates to CACRQPGELFF.

This clone is classed as medium-sized (0.01 to 0.1%). The rearrangement uses TRBV6-4 and TRBJ1-1; maybe TRBD1 (6 bases). Germline V gene sequence: CDR1 MRHNA, CDR2 SNTAGT. The CDR3 is made up of 15 amino acids. The V end was cut by 4 bases, the J end by 0 bases, with 12 bases between. The CDR3 DNA is TGTGCCAGCAGTGGGTACAGGGACTTGAACACTGAAGCTTTCTTT. Translated: CASSGYRDLNTEAFF.

CDR3 sequence (DNA): TGCGCCAGCAGCTTGGACGGGTTAGGGGAGACCCAGTACTTC. This encodes CASSLDGLGETQYF. The gene calls are TRBV5-1 and TRBJ2-5; D unresolved. Trimming left V 0 bases short and J 5 bases short, with 11 bases between. The germline V gene encodes CDR1 SGHRS and CDR2 YFSETQ. CDR3 length: 14 amino acids.

The CDR3 region is CASSLRGATGELFF. Written as DNA, the CDR3 is TGTGCCAGCAGTCTCCGGGGGGCCACCGGGGAGCTGTTTTTT. The rearrangement links TRBV6-5 to TRBJ2-2; perhaps TRBD2 as D (7 bases). Trimming shortened V by 5 bases and J by 4 bases, and 11 bases separated the two germline ends. Per the germline V gene, CDR1 is MNHEY and CDR2 is SVGAGI. This CDR3 is built from 14 residues.

V usage is TRBV7-3 and J usage is TRBJ2-1, with D unresolved. The V gene lost 1 base and the J gene lost 5 bases, with 9 bases spanning the gap. Germline CDR1 reads SGHTA; CDR2 reads FQGTGA. This CDR3 contains 14 residues. CDR3 in amino acids: CASSLNGRNNEQFF. As DNA, the CDR3 is TGTGCCAGCAGCTTAAATGGGCGCAACAATGAGCAGTTCTTC.

This clone ranks as medium-sized. This sequence joins TRBV7-3 and TRBJ2-3; TRBD2 matches at 7 bases. The germline gives CDR1 SGHTA, CDR2 FQGTGA. The CDR3 length is 15 residues. After removal of 1 base from V and 3 bases from J, the junction contained 4 bases not matched to a gene. CDR3 coding DNA: TGTGCCAGCAGCTTAAACGGGGGAGGGACAGATACGCAGTATTTT. This sequence encodes CASSLNGGGTDTQYF.

This clone was counted once. The V call is TRBV18, the J call TRBJ2-1; D gene uncertain. Germline assignment: CDR1 KGHSH and CDR2 LQKENI. This CDR3 has 14 amino acids. Deletions cut 0 bases from V and 8 bases from J, with 11 bases between. The CDR3, as DNA: TGTGCCAGCTCACCACCCCTTAGGTACGATGAGCAGTTCTTC. This sequence encodes CASSPPLRYDEQFF.